This T cell receptor beta chain was identified in a study of blood T cell repertoires in COVID-19. TCRdb keeps only in-frame clones here, not all; method: immunoSEQ multiplex PCR. The table lists more than 65,000 clones, more than 60% of them singletons, with under 30% in the top ten. The receptor was isolated from a woman over 75 with active or convalescent COVID-19. The source material was peripheral blood.

CDR3 region: CASSSDRVATDTQYF. The CDR3 region has the DNA TGTGCCAGCAGCTCAGACAGGGTTGCCACAGATACGCAGTATTTT. The J gene is TRBJ2-3, the V gene TRBV7-2; the match to TRBD1 covers 7 bases. Germline V gene data show CDR1 as SGHTA and CDR2 as FQGNSA. The CDR3 has 15 amino acids. The junction had 6 bases not matched to a gene; V was cut back by 4 bases and J by 2 bases. The full variable domain, completed using reference TRBV7-2 and TRBJ2-3, is GAGVSQSPSNKVTEKGKDVELRCDPISGHTALYWYRQSLGQGLEFLIYFQGNSAPDKSGLPSDRFSAERTGGSVSTLTIQRTQQEDSAVYLCASSSDRVATDTQYFGPGTRLTVL.